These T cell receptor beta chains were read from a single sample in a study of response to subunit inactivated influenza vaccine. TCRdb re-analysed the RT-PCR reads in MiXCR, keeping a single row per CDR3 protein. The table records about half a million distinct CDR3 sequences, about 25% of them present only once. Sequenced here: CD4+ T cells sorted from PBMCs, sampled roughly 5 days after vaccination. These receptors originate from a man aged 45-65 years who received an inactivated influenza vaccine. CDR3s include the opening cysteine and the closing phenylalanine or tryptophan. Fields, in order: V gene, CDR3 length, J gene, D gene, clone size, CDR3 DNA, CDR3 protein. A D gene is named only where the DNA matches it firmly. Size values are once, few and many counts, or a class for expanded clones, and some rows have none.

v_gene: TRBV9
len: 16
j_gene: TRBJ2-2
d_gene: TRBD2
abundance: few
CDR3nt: TGTGCCAGCAGCGTAGTGGGGGGGACGAACACCGGGGAGCTGTTTTTT
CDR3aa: CASSVVGGTNTGELFF

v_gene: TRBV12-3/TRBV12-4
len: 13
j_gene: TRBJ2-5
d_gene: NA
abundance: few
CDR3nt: TGTGCCAGCAACCAACGACAGCAAGAGACCCAGTACTTC
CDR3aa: CASNQRQQETQYF

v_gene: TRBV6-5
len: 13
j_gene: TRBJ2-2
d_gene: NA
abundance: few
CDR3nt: TGTGCCAGCAGTTACGAGTACACCGGGGAGCTGTTTTTT
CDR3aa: CASSYEYTGELFF

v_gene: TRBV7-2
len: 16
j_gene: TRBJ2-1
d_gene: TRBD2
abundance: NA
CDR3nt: TGTGCCAGCAGCTTGACTAGCGGGTTCTCCTACAATGAGCAGTTCTTC
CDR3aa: CASSLTSGFSYNEQFF

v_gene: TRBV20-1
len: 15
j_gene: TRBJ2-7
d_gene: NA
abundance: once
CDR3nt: TGCAGTGCTACATCGGTAGATAGCGGCTCCTACGAGCAGTACTTC
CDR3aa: CSATSVDSGSYEQYF

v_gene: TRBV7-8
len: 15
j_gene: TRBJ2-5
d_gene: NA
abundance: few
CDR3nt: TGTGCCAGCAGCTTAACTGCACAGGGCGTAGAGACCCAGTACTTC
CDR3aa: CASSLTAQGVETQYF

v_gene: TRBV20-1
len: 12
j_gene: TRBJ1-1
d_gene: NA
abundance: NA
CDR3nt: TGCAGTGCTAGCAGTGGGAACACTGAAGCTTTCTTT
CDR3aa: CSASSGNTEAFF

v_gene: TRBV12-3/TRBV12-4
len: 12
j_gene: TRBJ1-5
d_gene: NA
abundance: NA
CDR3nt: TGTGCCAGTTCAGGGCCGGGACAGCCCCAGCATTTT
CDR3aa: CASSGPGQPQHF

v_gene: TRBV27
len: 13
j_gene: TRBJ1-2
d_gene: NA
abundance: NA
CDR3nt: TGTGCCAGCAGTTTATCGGGGGAGTATGGCTACACCTTC
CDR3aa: CASSLSGEYGYTF

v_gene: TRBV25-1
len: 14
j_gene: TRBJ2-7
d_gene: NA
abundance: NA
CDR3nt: TGTGCCAGCAGTGGGGGACTCCGCCAGGGCGAGCAGTACTTC
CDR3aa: CASSGGLRQGEQYF

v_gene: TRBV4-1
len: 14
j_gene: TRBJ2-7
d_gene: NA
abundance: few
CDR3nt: TGCGCCAGCAGTCCGCAGGCAGCAATCTACGAGCAGTACTTC
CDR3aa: CASSPQAAIYEQYF

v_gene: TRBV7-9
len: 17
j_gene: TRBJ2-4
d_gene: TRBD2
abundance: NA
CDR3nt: TGTGCCAGCAGCCCCTTGACTAGCGCGCTAGCCAAAAACATTCAGTACTTC
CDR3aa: CASSPLTSALAKNIQYF

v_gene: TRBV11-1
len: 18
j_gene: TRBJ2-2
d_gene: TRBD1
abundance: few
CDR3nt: TGTGCCAGCAGCTTCCAAAGGCTGGGGACAGGCAACACCGGGGAGCTGTTTTTT
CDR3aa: CASSFQRLGTGNTGELFF

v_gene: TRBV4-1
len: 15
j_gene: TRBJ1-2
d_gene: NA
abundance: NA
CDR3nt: TGCGCCAGCAGCCAACCATTAGACGGGAACTATGGCTACACCTTC
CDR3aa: CASSQPLDGNYGYTF

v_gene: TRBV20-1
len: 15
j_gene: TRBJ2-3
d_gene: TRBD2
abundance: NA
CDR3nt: TGCAGTCCCGGGGGGACTGGCGGGGGGGCTAATACGCAGTATTTT
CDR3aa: CSPGGTGGGANTQYF

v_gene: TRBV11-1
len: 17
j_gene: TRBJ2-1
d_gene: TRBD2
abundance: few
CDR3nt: TGTGCCAGCAGCTTAGCGATAACTAGCGGAAAGAGGGATGAGCAGTTCTTC
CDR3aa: CASSLAITSGKRDEQFF

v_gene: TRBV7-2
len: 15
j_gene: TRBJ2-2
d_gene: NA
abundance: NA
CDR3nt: TGTGCCAGCAGCCGGAGAACCGCGAACACCGGGGAGCTGTTTTTT
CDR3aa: CASSRRTANTGELFF

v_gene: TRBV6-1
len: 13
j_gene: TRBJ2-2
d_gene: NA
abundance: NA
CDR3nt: TGTGCCAGCGGAGACTGGGTCCGCGGGGAGCTGTTTTTT
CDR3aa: CASGDWVRGELFF

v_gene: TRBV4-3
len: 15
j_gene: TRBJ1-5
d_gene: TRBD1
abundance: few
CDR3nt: TGCGCCAGCAGCCAGGCCACCGGGACAGATCAGCCCCAGCATTTT
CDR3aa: CASSQATGTDQPQHF

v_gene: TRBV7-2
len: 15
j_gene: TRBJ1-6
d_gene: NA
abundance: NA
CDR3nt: TGTGCCAGCAGCTTAGAGGGCAGGGTGAATTCACCCCTCCACTTT
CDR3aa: CASSLEGRVNSPLHF

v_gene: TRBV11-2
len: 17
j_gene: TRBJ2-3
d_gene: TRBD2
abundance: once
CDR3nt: TGTGCCAGCAGTCAAACGAGGTCGGGACTAGCGGTAGATACGCAGTATTTT
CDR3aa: CASSQTRSGLAVDTQYF

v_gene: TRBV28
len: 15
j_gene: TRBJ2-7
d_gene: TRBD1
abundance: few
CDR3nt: TGTGCCAGCAGTTTCCTACAGGGGTTCGGCTACGAGCAGTACTTC
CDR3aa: CASSFLQGFGYEQYF

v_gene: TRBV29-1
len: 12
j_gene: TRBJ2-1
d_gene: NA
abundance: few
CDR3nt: TGCAGCGTTGAGATCTCAGTAAATGAGCAGTTCTTC
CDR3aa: CSVEISVNEQFF

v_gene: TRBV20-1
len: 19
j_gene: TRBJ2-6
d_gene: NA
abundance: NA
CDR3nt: TGCAGTGCTAAATCGTACGGAGTCAGGAGTTACTCTGGGGCCAACGTCCTGACTTTC
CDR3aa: CSAKSYGVRSYSGANVLTF